This TCR beta chain was obtained from a study of T cell responses to AZD1222 COVID-19 vaccine. Whole-study results and caveats: Receipt of two AZD1222 doses was followed by a rise in Spike-specific TCR breadth and depth. Donors were largely white British and mainly female; clonal diversity was possibly underestimated.

Note on this clone: Its target is not known.

Data came from immunoSEQ multiplex PCR; TCRdb stores just in-frame clones and leaves some out. The table has about 66,000 clones, more than 70% seen once. Between the trimmed V and J ends, which lost 8 bases and 5 bases, there was a span of 16 bases. Germline assignment: CDR1 SGHVS and CDR2 FQNEAQ. CDR3 size: 15 residues. This receptor was taken from an adult who received the MenACWY meningococcal vaccine as a control. The rearrangement uses TRBV7-8 and TRBJ1-6; D unresolved. Sequenced material: peripheral blood, taken 28 days after the second dose of the MenACWY control vaccine. CDR3 in DNA: TGTGCCAGCGGGCACAACCCGGGCGATAATTCACCCCTCCACTTT. Encoded protein: CASGHNPGDNSPLHF.